The 25 T cell receptor beta chains below all came from one sample that was sequenced in a study of Ad26.COV2.S vaccination and SARS-CoV-2 variants. Libraries were prepared by immunoSEQ multiplex PCR; TCRdb keeps only in-frame clonotypes and omits some of them. The profile covers 300,000 to 350,000 clones, with around nine tenths appearing a single time and approximately 12% taken by the ten largest. Sample treatment: about 20 received Ad26.COV2.S at low or high dose, single or two shots; 5 received placebo; per-sample allocation not given. Sampling was done on day 63 after the first vaccine or placebo injection. The material was peripheral blood, obtained in a trial of Ad26.COV2.S vaccine versus placebo. The receptors stem from a person aged 18-60 years who received the Ad26.COV2.S COVID-19 vaccine or a placebo.

In its sample, this clone was seen once. The rearrangement links TRBV6-5 to TRBJ1-1; 8 bases are shared with TRBD1. After removal of 7 bases from V and 0 bases from J, the junction contained 4 bases not matched to a gene. CDR3 length: 14 amino acids. Germline V gene data show CDR1 as MNHEY and CDR2 as SVGAGI. CDR3 nucleotide sequence: TGTGCCAGCAAATCGGGACAGGTGAACACTGAAGCTTTCTTT. Its translation is CASKSGQVNTEAFF.

The genes are TRBV28 and TRBJ2-3; 14 nucleotides line up with TRBD2. Trimming cost V 4 bases and J 0 bases; bases outside gene matches: 21. Germline V gene data show CDR1 as MDHEN and CDR2 as SYDVKM. There are 23 residues in the CDR3. Here the CDR3 reads CASSSPPSSTSGRASGSTDTQYF. CDR3 sequence (DNA): TGTGCCAGCAGTTCACCACCCTCCTCGACTAGCGGGAGGGCCTCAGGAAGCACAGATACGCAGTATTTT.

V usage is TRBV7-6 and J usage is TRBJ2-2, with 9 bases aligning to TRBD1. CDR1 is SGHVS, CDR2 FNYEAQ, per germline. This CDR3 has 16 residues. Trimming at V came to 1 base and at J to 5 bases, leaving 5 bases not matched to a gene. This CDR3 is CASSLGPGTGTGELFF. The CDR3 nucleotides are TGTGCCAGCAGCTTAGGTCCCGGGACAGGGACCGGGGAGCTGTTTTTT.

V is TRBV24-1 and J is TRBJ1-5; 7 nucleotides align to TRBD1. V shed 3 bases and J 3 bases; nucleotides not matched to a gene: 10. Looked up from germline, CDR1 is KGHDR and CDR2 is SFDVKD. The CDR3 sequence is 17 residues long. CDR3 amino acids: CATSDRTGRSDNQPQHF. The CDR3, as DNA: TGTGCCACCAGTGATCGGACAGGCCGATCAGACAATCAGCCCCAGCATTTT.

J is TRBJ2-7 and V is TRBV6-6; TRBD2 agrees at 11 bases. Germline V gene data show CDR1 as MNHNY and CDR2 as SVGAGI (reference sequence). The CDR3 runs 15 residues. V lost 10 bases and J lost 7; bases outside the gene matches: 15. Here the CDR3 reads CATTGPGTSGSEQYF. The CDR3 DNA is TGTGCCACAACAGGGCCCGGGACTAGCGGTAGTGAGCAGTACTTC.

The V and J genes are TRBV7-8 and TRBJ2-7; 9 bases fit TRBD1. Germline V gene sequence: CDR1 SGHVS, CDR2 FQNEAQ. The CDR3 totals 15 residues. V was pared by 0 bases and J by 0 bases, with 0 bases of the junction left unmatched. The DNA for the CDR3 is TGTGCCAGCAGCTTAGCGGGACAGGGCTCCTACGAGCAGTACTTC. This translates into CASSLAGQGSYEQYF.

V is TRBV6-2 or TRBV6-3 and J is TRBJ2-3; possible D gene TRBD2, 6 bases. CDR3 size: 15 residues. V lost 5 bases to trimming and J lost 8 bases, with 20 bases between them. CDR1 is MNHEY and CDR2 is SVGEGT in the germline V gene. The CDR3 region is CASSDKPLGRGTQYF. The CDR3 DNA reads TGTGCCAGCAGTGACAAACCCCTGGGGCGGGGTACGCAGTATTTT.

The genes are TRBV7-9 and TRBJ1-1, with D uncertain. Trimming left V 1 base short and J 2 bases short, with 5 bases between. The length of the CDR3 is 13 residues. Germline V lookup: CDR1 SEHNR, CDR2 FQNEAQ (reference sequence). The CDR3 DNA reads as TGTGCCAGCAGCTTAGTGGTCAACACTGAAGCTTTCTTT. It codes for CASSLVVNTEAFF.

The rearrangement joins TRBV28 to TRBJ2-7; 11 bases line up with TRBD1. The CDR3 is 16 residues long. Trimming at V came to 5 bases and at J to 6 bases, leaving 12 bases not matched to a gene. Germline V gene lookup returns CDR1 MDHEN and CDR2 SYDVKM. The DNA of the CDR3 is TGTGCCAGCAGTCCACTTGGGGGGACAGGGGGTTCCGAGCAGTACTTC. It encodes CASSPLGGTGGSEQYF.

This clone was counted between two and nine times. The CDR3 sequence is CASSRGSVSSYNEQFF. The CDR3 nucleotides read TGTGCCAGCAGCCGAGGGTCTGTAAGCTCCTACAATGAGCAGTTCTTC. The chain links TRBV7-8 to TRBJ2-1, with D possibly being TRBD2 (5 bases). Germline loops: CDR1 SGHVS, CDR2 FQNEAQ. The CDR3 extends over 16 amino acids. Trimming removed 5 bases at V and 0 bases at J, with 14 bases between.

The V and J genes are TRBV5-1 and TRBJ2-7; the match to TRBD2 covers 7 bases. Germline V gene data show CDR1 as SGHRS and CDR2 as YFSETQ. The ends lost 5 bases at V and 2 bases at J; junction bases unmatched: 7. The CDR3 runs to 14 residues. The CDR3 reads CASRGLAETYEQYF. The CDR3 DNA follows: TGCGCCAGCAGGGGGCTAGCGGAGACCTACGAGCAGTACTTC.

This clone was detected only a few times. The chain carries TRBV4-1 and TRBJ1-5; 9 nucleotides line up with TRBD1. The CDR3 is made up of 15 amino acids. Germline trimming cut 5 bases from V and 2 bases from J; bases unmatched to any gene: 4. Germline CDR1 reads MGHRA; CDR2 reads YSYEKL. In nucleotides, the CDR3 is TGCGCCAGCAGCTACCGGGACAGGGGCAATCAGCCCCAGCATTTT. Its protein is CASSYRDRGNQPQHF.

The chain carries TRBV7-2 and TRBJ2-7, with a possible D match to TRBD2 (6 bases). The V gene's germline CDR1 is SGHTA and CDR2 FQGNSA. The CDR3 is 13 amino acids. V shed 3 bases and J shed 7 bases, with 13 bases lying between them. The CDR3 loop reads CASSFMDYSEQYF. CDR3 nucleotide sequence: TGTGCCAGCAGCTTCATGGACTATTCAGAGCAGTACTTC.

The chain couples TRBV5-1 to TRBJ1-5; 8 nucleotides line up with TRBD1. The CDR3 runs to 15 residues. Looked up from germline, CDR1 is SGHRS and CDR2 is YFSETQ. With V trimmed by 4 bases and J by 3 bases, 6 bases remained unmatched. CDR3 sequence: CASSPTGDYNQPQHF. The CDR3 DNA reads TGCGCCAGCAGCCCGACAGGGGACTACAATCAGCCCCAGCATTTT.

The chain has TRBV7-2 and TRBJ2-1; D possibly corresponds to TRBD2 (6 bases). This CDR3 is 13 amino acids long. Per the germline V gene, CDR1 is SGHTA and CDR2 is FQGNSA. Between the trimmed V and J ends, which lost 3 bases and 5 bases, there was a span of 8 bases. CDR3 coding DNA: TGTGCCAGCAGCTTTTGGGGGGACAATGAGCAGTTCTTC. Encoded protein: CASSFWGDNEQFF.

The rearrangement joins TRBV18 to TRBJ2-5; possible D gene TRBD2, 5 bases. The CDR3 sequence is 14 residues long. Germline assignment: CDR1 KGHSH and CDR2 LQKENI. V was pared by 1 base and J by 7 bases, with 13 bases between. For the CDR3, the DNA is TGTGCCAGCTCACCACGGGTTACCGGAGGGACCCAGTACTTC. It translates to CASSPRVTGGTQYF.

The chain uses TRBV10-3 and TRBJ2-7; D is possibly TRBD2 (6 bases). Looked up from germline, CDR1 is ENHRY and CDR2 is SYGVKD. V was clipped by 6 bases and J by 2 bases, with 17 bases between them. The CDR3 contains 15 residues. The CDR3 here is CAIREVRGRPYEQYF. CDR3 bases: TGTGCCATCAGGGAGGTACGGGGGAGACCCTACGAGCAGTACTTC.

The V gene is TRBV13, the J gene TRBJ2-2, with 8 bases identical to TRBD1. J was trimmed by 5 bases and V by 9 bases; bases with no gene match: 5. The CDR3 is 13 residues long. Germline V gene lookup returns CDR1 PRHDT and CDR2 FYEKMQ (reference sequence). The CDR3 DNA follows: TGTGCCAGTAGACAGGGGATAACCGGGGAGCTGTTTTTT. Protein: CASRQGITGELFF.

The rearrangement links TRBV27 to TRBJ2-1; TRBD2 matches 12 bases. After removal of 0 bases from V and 7 bases from J, the junction contained 13 bases not matched to a gene. The length of the CDR3 is 19 residues. The V gene's germline CDR1 is MNHEY and CDR2 SMNVEV (reference sequence). The CDR3 DNA is TGTGCCAGCAGTTTATCGTGGGGGGCCTTGCTAGCGGGAGGGAATGAGCAGTTCTTC. Its protein product is CASSLSWGALLAGGNEQFF.

V is TRBV13 and J is TRBJ1-2; 11 positions agree with TRBD1. There are 15 residues in the CDR3. Trimming cost V 5 bases and J 8 bases; bases outside gene matches: 10. Germline V CDR1 and CDR2: PRHDT, FYEKMQ (reference sequence). CDR3: CASSLLGQGAKGYTF. CDR3 nucleotide sequence: TGTGCCAGCAGCCTCCTTGGACAGGGGGCGAAAGGCTACACCTTC.

The rearrangement uses TRBV7-2 and TRBJ1-2; 7 nucleotides line up with TRBD1. This CDR3 has 14 residues. Losses at the gene ends were 5 bases for V and 4 bases for J; bases not matched to a gene: 7. The V gene's germline CDR1 is SGHTA and CDR2 FQGNSA. The DNA for the CDR3 is TGTGCCAGCAGCCACCGGGACAGCCGCTATGGCTACACCTTC. This translates into CASSHRDSRYGYTF.

The J gene is TRBJ1-6, the V gene TRBV6-5; TRBD1 is a possible D gene (5 bases). Trimming cost V 6 bases and J 8 bases, with 11 bases left between them. The CDR3 sequence is 13 residues long. Germline V CDR1 and CDR2: MNHEY, SVGAGI. CDR3 coding DNA: TGTGCCAGCAGGCGGGGCCGGGATTCACCCCTCCACTTT. Translation: CASRRGRDSPLHF.

The chain couples TRBV7-6 to TRBJ2-1; 12 nucleotides match TRBD1. This CDR3 contains 16 residues. Germline CDR1 SGHVS, CDR2 FNYEAQ. Trimming removed 4 bases from V and 7 bases from J; junction bases left unmatched: 8. The CDR3 protein is CASSYPGQGATNEQFF. The CDR3 DNA is TGTGCCAGCAGCTACCCGGGACAGGGGGCCACGAATGAGCAGTTCTTC. Together with reference TRBV7-6 and TRBJ2-1, the CDR3 gives the full variable domain: GAGVSQSPRYKVTKRGQDVALRCDPISGHVSLYWYRQALGQGPEFLTYFNYEAQQDKSGLPNDRFSAERPEGSISTLTIQRTEQRDSAMYRCASSYPGQGATNEQFFGPGTRLTVL.

V is TRBV6-2 or TRBV6-3 and J is TRBJ2-7; TRBD2 agrees at 10 bases. Germline V gene data show CDR1 as MNHEY and CDR2 as SVGEGT. V was pared by 4 bases and J by 3 bases, with 3 bases of the junction left unmatched. This CDR3 spans 14 amino acids. CDR3 sequence: CASSLAGGFYEQYF. In DNA, the CDR3 is TGTGCCAGCAGTTTAGCGGGGGGCTTCTACGAGCAGTACTTC.

This sequence joins TRBV19 and TRBJ2-6, with 11 bases aligning to TRBD1. CDR1 is LNHDA and CDR2 is SQIVND in the germline V gene (reference sequence). This CDR3 is built from 17 residues. J lost 1 base, V lost 10 bases, and 9 bases had no gene match. The CDR3 region is CATSRGQGGSGANVLTF. The CDR3 bases are TGTGCCACTTCGCGGGGACAGGGGGGGTCTGGGGCCAACGTCCTGACTTTC.